This record looks at one TCR beta chain sequence and its context. Its antigen target is currently unknown. The input lacks base qualities; no much larger clone sits a single base away. The donors were melanoma patients. Library preparation was by the immunoSEQ multiplex PCR assay. This is the immuneACCESS table as TCRdb keeps it, with only in-frame sequences that have V and J called. A part of the clones is gone; compared with another copy, unresolved V genes explain less than half, and the rest is unexplained. The sample profile shows about 110,000 clones; 92% of them were found once. Roughly 3.1% of the sample lies in the top ten. This sample is drawn from a study of CD4+ T cells in melanoma (dated 2022 in TCRdb). With regard to the full study: The study investigated neoantigen-specific CD4+ T cells in human melanoma. The research as a whole found: Diverse differentiation states were reported to be shown by neoantigen-specific CD4+ T cells in melanoma. The report described a correlation between neoantigen-specific CD4+ T cells and the function of CD8+ T cells, macrophages and B cells.

Measured from the cysteine to the phenylalanine, the CDR3 is 14 residues long. The CDR3 DNA has 42 bases and is translated from base 1. Taken from the germline V gene, the CDR1 and CDR2 loops are MDHEN and SYDVKM. The junction shows trimming of 5 bases on V and 6 bases on J, and the gene matches do not reach 7 bases of it. The sequence joins TRBV28 to TRBJ2-7, and TRBD2 matches 10 of the central bases. The sequenced sample was peripheral blood. The sequence came from a human donor with melanoma. The DNA is as follows: TGTGCCAGCAGTCTCGGGACTAGCGTACCCGAGCAGTACTTC. Translated, this gives CASSLGTSVPEQYF.